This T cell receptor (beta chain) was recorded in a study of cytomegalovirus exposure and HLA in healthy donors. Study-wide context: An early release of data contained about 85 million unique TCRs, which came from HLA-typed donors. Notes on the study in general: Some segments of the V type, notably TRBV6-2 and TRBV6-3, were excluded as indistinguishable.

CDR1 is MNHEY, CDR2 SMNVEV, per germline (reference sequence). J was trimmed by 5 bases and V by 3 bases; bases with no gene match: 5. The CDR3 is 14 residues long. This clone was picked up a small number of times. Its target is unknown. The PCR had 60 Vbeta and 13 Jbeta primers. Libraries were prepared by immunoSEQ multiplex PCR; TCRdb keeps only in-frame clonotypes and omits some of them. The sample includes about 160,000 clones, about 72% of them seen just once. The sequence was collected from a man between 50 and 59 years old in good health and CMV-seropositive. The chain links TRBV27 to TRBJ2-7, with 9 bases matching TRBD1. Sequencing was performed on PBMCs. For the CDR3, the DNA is TGTGCCAGCAGTTTCAGGGGACAGGGTAACGAGCAGTACTTC. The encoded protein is CASSFRGQGNEQYF.